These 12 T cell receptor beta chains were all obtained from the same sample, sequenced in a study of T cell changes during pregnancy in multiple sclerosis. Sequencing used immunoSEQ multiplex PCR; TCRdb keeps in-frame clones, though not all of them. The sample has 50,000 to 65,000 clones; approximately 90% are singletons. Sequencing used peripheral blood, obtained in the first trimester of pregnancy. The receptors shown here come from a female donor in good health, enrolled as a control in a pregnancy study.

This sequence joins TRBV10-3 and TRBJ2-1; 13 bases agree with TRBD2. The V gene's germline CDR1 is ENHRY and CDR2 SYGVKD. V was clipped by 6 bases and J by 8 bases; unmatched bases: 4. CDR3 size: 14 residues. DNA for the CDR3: TGTGCCATCAGGGGACTAGCGGGAAGGGATGAGCAGTTCTTC. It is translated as CAIRGLAGRDEQFF.

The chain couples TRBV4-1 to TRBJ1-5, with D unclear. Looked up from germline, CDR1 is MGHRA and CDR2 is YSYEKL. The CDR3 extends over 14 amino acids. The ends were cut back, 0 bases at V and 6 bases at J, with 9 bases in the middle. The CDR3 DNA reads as TGCGCCAGCAGCCAAGATGTAAGCGGTCAGCCCCAGCATTTT. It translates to CASSQDVSGQPQHF.

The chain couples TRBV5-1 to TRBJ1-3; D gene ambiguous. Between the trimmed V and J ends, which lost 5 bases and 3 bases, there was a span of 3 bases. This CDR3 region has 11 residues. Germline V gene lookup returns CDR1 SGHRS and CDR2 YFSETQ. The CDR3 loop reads CASSSGNTIYF. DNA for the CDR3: TGCGCCAGCAGTAGTGGAAACACCATATATTTT.

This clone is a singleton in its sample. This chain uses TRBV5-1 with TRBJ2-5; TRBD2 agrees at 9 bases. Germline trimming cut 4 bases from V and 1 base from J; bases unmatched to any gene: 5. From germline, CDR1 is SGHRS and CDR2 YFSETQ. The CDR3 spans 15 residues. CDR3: CASSKRGAFQETQYF. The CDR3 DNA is TGCGCCAGCAGCAAGCGGGGGGCATTCCAAGAGACCCAGTACTTC. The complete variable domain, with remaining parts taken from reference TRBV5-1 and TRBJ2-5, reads KAGVTQTPRYLIKTRGQQVTLSCSPISGHRSVSWYQQTPGQGLQFLFEYFSETQRNKGNFPGRFSGRQFSNSRSEMNVSTLELGDSALYLCASSKRGAFQETQYFGPGTRLLVL.

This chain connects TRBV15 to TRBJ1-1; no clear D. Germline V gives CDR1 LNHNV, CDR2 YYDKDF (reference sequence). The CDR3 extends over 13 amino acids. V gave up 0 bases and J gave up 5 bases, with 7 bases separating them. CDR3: CATSRDSGTEAFF. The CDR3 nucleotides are TGTGCCACCAGCAGAGACTCGGGGACTGAAGCTTTCTTT.

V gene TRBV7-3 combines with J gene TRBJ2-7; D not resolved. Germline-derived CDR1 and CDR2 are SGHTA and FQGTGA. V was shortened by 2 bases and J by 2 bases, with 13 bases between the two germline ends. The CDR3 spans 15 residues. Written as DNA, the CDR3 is TGTGCCAGCAGCTTACGGTCTGCCATTACCTACGAGCAGTACTTC. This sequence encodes CASSLRSAITYEQYF.

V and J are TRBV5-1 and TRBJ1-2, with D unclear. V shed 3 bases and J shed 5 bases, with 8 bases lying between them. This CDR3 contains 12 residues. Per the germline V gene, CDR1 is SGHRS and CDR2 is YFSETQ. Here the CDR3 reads CASSSTTYGYTF. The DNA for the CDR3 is TGCGCCAGCAGCTCAACCACATATGGCTACACCTTC.

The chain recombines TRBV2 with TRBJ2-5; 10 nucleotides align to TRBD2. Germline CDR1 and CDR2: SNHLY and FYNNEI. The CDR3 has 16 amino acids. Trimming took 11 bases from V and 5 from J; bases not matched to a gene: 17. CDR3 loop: CAEPRRGLAGVETQYF. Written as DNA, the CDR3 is TGTGCCGAGCCCAGGAGGGGGCTAGCGGGAGTGGAGACCCAGTACTTC.

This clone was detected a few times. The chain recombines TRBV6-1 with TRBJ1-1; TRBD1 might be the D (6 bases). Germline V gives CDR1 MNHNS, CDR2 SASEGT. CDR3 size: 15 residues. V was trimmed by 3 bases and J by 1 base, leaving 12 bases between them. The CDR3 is CASSDYGQRNTEAFF. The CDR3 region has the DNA TGTGCCAGCAGTGACTACGGACAGCGGAACACTGAAGCTTTCTTT.

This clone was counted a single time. The CDR3 coding sequence is TGTGCCAGCAGCTTGGATTCAGGTGCGCGTGGCTACACCTTC. Its protein product is CASSLDSGARGYTF. The V and J genes are TRBV5-4 and TRBJ1-2; no firm D call. V was cut by 0 bases and J by 7 bases, with 13 bases left in between. Germline V CDR1 and CDR2: SGHNT, YYREEE (reference sequence). CDR3 length: 14 amino acids. Using reference TRBV5-4 and TRBJ1-2 for the parts outside the CDR3, the full variable domain is ETGVTQSPTHLIKTRGQQVTLRCSSQSGHNTVSWYQQALGQGPQFIFQYYREEENGRGNFPPRFSGLQFPNYSSELNVNALELDDSALYLCASSLDSGARGYTFGSGTRLTVV.

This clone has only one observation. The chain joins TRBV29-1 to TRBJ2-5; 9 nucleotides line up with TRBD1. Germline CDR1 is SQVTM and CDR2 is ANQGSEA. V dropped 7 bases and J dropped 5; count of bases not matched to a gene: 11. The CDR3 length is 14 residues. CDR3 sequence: CSGLGQGMVETQYF. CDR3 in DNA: TGCAGCGGGCTAGGACAGGGGATGGTGGAGACCCAGTACTTC.

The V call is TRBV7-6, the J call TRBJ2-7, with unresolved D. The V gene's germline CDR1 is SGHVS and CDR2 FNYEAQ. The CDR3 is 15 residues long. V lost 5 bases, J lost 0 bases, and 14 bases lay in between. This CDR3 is CASSPRLESSYEQYF. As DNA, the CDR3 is TGTGCCAGCAGCCCCAGACTCGAAAGCTCCTACGAGCAGTACTTC.